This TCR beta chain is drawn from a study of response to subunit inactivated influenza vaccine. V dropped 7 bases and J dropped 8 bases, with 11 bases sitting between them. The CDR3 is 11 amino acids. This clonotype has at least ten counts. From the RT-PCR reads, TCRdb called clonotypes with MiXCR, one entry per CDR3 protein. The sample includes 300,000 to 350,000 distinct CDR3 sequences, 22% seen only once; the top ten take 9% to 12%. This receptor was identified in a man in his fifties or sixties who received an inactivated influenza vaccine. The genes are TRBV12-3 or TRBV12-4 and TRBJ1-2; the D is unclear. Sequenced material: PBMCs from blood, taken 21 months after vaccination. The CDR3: CASTTDGGYTF. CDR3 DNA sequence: TGTGCCAGCACTACCGACGGAGGCTACACCTTC.